Below are 12 T cell receptor beta chains sequenced from a single sample in a study of post-analysis software for immune sequencing data (dated by TCRdb to between 2015 and 2016). These TCRs are of unknown antigen specificity. Libraries were built with PCR. Sequencing was carried out with an Illumina HiSeq 2500. To reduce PCR and sequencing biases, unique molecular identifiers were incorporated into the TCR beta cDNA libraries. TCRdb handled the public reads itself, with Q25 trimming in fastp and clone calling in MiXCR, and kept productive beta chains. Identical CDR3 proteins give one entry, which carries the most common genes and DNA. Across this sample there are hundreds of thousands of distinct CDR3 sequences, with about 27% seen only once. In total, the top ten clones hold 0.55% to 0.65% of the sample. The investigation overall reported the following: Patients showed significantly higher frequencies than controls for about 5 TRBV segments, among them TRBV5-6, TRBV5-1 and TRBV20-1.

Source material: blood. Every receptor here comes from a girl aged 5 to 17 with multiple sclerosis.

This clonotype has more than one count but fewer than ten. The rearrangement joins TRBV28 to TRBJ2-1, with TRBD2 matching over 12 bases. The germline V gene has CDR1 MDHEN and CDR2 SYDVKM. The junction had 4 bases not matched to a gene; V was cut back by 2 bases and J by 2 bases. The CDR3 is 17 residues long. The CDR3 reads CASSLLAGGQTYNEQFF. The CDR3 coding sequence is TGTGCCAGCAGTTTACTAGCGGGAGGGCAAACCTACAATGAGCAGTTCTTC.

V usage is TRBV7-9 and J usage is TRBJ2-4; weak D call: TRBD2 (6 bases). The end of the DNA aligns better with TRBJ2-7, so the J call may be wrong. Per the germline V gene, CDR1 is SEHNR and CDR2 is FQNEAQ (reference sequence). This CDR3 spans 16 amino acids. The CDR3 region is CASSLRQPGGIYEQYF. Here the CDR3 DNA reads TGTGCCAGCAGCTTACGTCAACCAGGCGGGATCTACGAGCAGTACTTC.

This clonotype was seen only a few times. The genes are TRBV28 and TRBJ2-7; TRBD1 matches at 9 bases. The CDR3 runs 14 residues. Trimming took 6 bases from V and 9 from J; bases not matched to a gene: 12. CDR1 MDHEN and CDR2 SYDVKM come from the germline V gene. In nucleotides, the CDR3 is TGTGCCAGCAGCTTGAGGACAGGGGATGTGTGGCAGTACTTC. Translation gives CASSLRTGDVWQYF. Based on the CDR3 plus reference TRBV28 and TRBJ2-7, the full variable domain is DVKVTQSSRYLVKRTGEKVFLECVQDMDHENMFWYRQDPGLGLRLIYFSYDVKMKEKGDIPEGYSVSREKKERFSLILESASTNQTSMYLCASSLRTGDVWQYFGPGTRLTVT.

The CDR3 DNA sequence: TGTGCCAGCAGCTTGTCGATCAGACAGGGCCTTAGGGACATTCAGTACTTC. Its protein product is CASSLSIRQGLRDIQYF. The chain recombines TRBV5-6 with TRBJ2-4; 7 bases align to TRBD1. After removal of 1 base from V and 8 bases from J, the junction contained 15 bases not matched to a gene. Germline V CDR1 and CDR2: SGHDT, YYEEEE. The CDR3 spans 17 residues.

The gene calls are TRBV4-3 and TRBJ2-3; 7 bases match TRBD2. The length of the CDR3 is 18 residues. The V segment lost 1 base and the J segment 1 base; nucleotides outside the gene matches: 11. The V gene's germline CDR1 is LGHNA and CDR2 YSLEER. The CDR3 here is CASSQVFGGSTGTDTQYF. Written as DNA, the CDR3 is TGCGCCAGCAGCCAAGTTTTTGGCGGGAGTACGGGCACAGATACGCAGTATTTT.

The chain has TRBV29-1 and TRBJ2-1; 8 bases map to TRBD1. The J segment lost 5 bases and the V segment lost 1 base, leaving 4 bases of the junction unmatched. This CDR3 region has 14 residues. CDR1 and CDR2 (germline): SQVTM, ANQGSEA. The CDR3 here is CSVEGRQGNNEQFF. The CDR3 DNA follows: TGCAGCGTTGAAGGGCGACAGGGGAACAATGAGCAGTTCTTC.

This clonotype was counted a few times. This chain joins TRBV27 and TRBJ2-7, with 9 nucleotides matching TRBD2. The CDR3 loop spans 15 amino acids. Losses at the gene ends were 5 bases for V and 3 bases for J; bases not matched to a gene: 8. The germline gives CDR1 MNHEY, CDR2 SMNVEV (reference sequence). The CDR3 region has the DNA TGTGCCAGCAGTCGAACGCGGGGGGGCCTCTACGAGCAGTACTTC. Its translation: CASSRTRGGLYEQYF.

A word on this clonotype: A junction end diverges from the germline sequence, so it may reflect a read error. The chain uses TRBV7-8 and TRBJ2-5; TRBD1 might be the D (5 bases). The germline V gene encodes CDR1 SGHVS and CDR2 FQNEAQ. The CDR3 is 17 residues long. This CDR3 is CASSRKVRHDSEEAQYF. The CDR3 nucleotides read TGTGCCAGCAGCCGCAAGGTACGACACGACAGCGAAGAGGCCCAGTACTTC.

This chain connects TRBV19 to TRBJ1-2; the D is unclear. This CDR3 has 12 residues. Trimming took off 10 bases at V and 4 bases at J, with 13 bases between the two ends. Per germline, CDR1 LNHDA and CDR2 SQIVND (reference sequence). The chain's CDR3 is CATSTEGYGYTF. DNA of the CDR3: TGTGCCACCTCTACGGAAGGCTATGGCTACACCTTC. Drawing the rest from reference TRBV19 and TRBJ1-2, the complete variable domain is DGGITQSPKYLFRKEGQNVTLSCEQNLNHDAMYWYRQDPGQGLRLIYYSQIVNDFQKGDIAEGYSVSREKKESFPLTVTSAQKNPTAFYLCATSTEGYGYTFGSGTRLTVV.

This clonotype was counted between two and nine times. V and J are TRBV12-3 or TRBV12-4 and TRBJ2-3, with D perhaps TRBD2 (5 bases). V was trimmed by 6 bases and J by 8 bases, leaving 15 bases between them. The CDR3 spans 13 residues. CDR3 coding DNA: TGTGCCAGCAGCCCGGGGATGCGAATTACGCAGTATTTT. Amino acids: CASSPGMRITQYF.

The rearrangement links TRBV7-8 to TRBJ2-7; TRBD2 matches at 7 bases. This CDR3 contains 12 residues. J was trimmed by 6 bases and V by 3 bases; bases with no gene match: 2. Germline V CDR1 and CDR2: SGHVS, FQNEAQ. In nucleotides, the CDR3 is TGTGCCAGCAGCTTCATAGCGGGCGAGCAGTACTTC. Its protein product is CASSFIAGEQYF.

This clonotype was recorded a few times. This sequence joins TRBV28 and TRBJ2-4; D might be TRBD2 (6 bases). The V gene lost 7 bases and the J gene lost 13 bases, with 17 bases spanning the gap. The CDR3 is 12 residues long. CDR1 is MDHEN, CDR2 SYDVKM, per germline. CDR3 sequence (DNA): TGTGCCAGCAACATCAATACCGGAGGGCAGTACTTC. Amino acid sequence: CASNINTGGQYF.